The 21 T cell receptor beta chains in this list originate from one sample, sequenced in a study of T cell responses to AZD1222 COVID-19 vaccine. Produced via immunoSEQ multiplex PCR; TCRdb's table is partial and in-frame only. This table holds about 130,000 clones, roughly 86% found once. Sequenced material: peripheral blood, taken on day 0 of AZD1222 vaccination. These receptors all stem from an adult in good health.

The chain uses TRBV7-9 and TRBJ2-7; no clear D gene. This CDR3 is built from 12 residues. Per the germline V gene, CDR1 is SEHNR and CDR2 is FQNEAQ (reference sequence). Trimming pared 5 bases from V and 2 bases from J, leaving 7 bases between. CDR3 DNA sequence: TGTGCCAGCAGCCCCTACCCCTACGAGCAGTACTTC. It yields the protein CASSPYPYEQYF.

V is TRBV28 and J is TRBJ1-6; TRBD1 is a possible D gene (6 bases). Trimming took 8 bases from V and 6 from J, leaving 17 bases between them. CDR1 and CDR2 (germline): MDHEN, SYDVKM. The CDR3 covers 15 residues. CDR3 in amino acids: CASRQEGGVNSPLHF. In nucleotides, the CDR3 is TGTGCCAGCCGGCAGGAGGGGGGGGTTAATTCACCCCTCCACTTT.

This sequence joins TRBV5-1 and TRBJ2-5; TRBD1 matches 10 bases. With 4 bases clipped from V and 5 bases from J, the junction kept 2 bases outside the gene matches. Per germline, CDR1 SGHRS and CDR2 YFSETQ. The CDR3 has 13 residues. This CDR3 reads CASSRGQGETQYF. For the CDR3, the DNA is TGCGCCAGCAGCCGGGGACAGGGGGAGACCCAGTACTTC.

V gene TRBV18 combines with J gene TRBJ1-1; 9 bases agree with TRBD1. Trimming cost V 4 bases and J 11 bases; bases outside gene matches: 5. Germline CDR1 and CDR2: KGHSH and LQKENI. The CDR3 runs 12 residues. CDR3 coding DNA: TGTGCCAGCTCACAACAGGGACAGGGCGCTTTCTTT. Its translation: CASSQQGQGAFF. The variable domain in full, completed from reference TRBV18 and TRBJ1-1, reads NAGVMQNPRHLVRRRGQEARLRCSPMKGHSHVYWYRQLPEEGLKFMVYLQKENIIDESGMPKERFSAEFPKEGPSILRIQQVVRGDSAAYFCASSQQGQGAFFGQGTRLTVV.

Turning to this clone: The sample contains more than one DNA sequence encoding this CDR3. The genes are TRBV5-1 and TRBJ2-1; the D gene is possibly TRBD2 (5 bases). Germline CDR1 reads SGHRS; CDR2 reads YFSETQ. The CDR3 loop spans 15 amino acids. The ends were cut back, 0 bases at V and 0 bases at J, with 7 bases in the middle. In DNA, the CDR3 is TGCGCCAGCAGCTTGGTCGGGGACTCCTACAATGAGCAGTTCTTC. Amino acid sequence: CASSLVGDSYNEQFF.

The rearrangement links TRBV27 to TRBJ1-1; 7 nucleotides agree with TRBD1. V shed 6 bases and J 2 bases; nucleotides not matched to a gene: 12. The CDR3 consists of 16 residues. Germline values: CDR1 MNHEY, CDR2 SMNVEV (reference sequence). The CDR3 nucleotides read TGTGCCAGCAGATCCTTTCTTGGGACAGCAAACACTGAAGCTTTCTTT. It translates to CASRSFLGTANTEAFF.

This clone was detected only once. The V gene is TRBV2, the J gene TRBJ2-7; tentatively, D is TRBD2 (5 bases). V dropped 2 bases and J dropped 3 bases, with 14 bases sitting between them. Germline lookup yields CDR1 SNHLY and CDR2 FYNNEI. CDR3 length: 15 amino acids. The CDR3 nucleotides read TGTGCCAGCAGTGAACAGTCCGTCCGGGACTACGAGCAGTACTTC. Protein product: CASSEQSVRDYEQYF.

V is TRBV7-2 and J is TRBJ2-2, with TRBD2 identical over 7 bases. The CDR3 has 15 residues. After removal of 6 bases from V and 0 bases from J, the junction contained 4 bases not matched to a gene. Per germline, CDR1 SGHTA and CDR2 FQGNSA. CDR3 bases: TGTGCCAGCAGGCTGACTAGCACGAACACCGGGGAGCTGTTTTTT. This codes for CASRLTSTNTGELFF.

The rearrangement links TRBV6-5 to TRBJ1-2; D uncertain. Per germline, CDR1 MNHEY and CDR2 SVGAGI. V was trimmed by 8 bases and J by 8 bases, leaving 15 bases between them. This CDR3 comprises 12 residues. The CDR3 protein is CASWIRTGGYTF. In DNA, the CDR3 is TGTGCCAGCTGGATTCGAACGGGCGGCTACACCTTC.

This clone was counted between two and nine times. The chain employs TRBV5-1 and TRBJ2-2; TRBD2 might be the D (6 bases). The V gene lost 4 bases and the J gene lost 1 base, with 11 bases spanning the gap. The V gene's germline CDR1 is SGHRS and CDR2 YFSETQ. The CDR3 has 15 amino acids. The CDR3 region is CASSGGQGNTGELFF. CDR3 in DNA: TGCGCCAGCAGCGGAGGGCAAGGGAACACCGGGGAGCTGTTTTTT.

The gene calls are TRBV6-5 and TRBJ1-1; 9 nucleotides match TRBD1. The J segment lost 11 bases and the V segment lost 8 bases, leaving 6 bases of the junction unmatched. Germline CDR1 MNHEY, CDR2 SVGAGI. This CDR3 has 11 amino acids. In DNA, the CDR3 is TGTGCCAGCCTCCACAGGGGGCCGGCTTTCTTT. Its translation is CASLHRGPAFF.

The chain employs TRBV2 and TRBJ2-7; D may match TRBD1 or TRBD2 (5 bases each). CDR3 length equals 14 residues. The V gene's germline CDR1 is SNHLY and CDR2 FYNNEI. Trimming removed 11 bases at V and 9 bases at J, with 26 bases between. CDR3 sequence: CASSAPTKGSRQYF. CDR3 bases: TGTGCCTCCTCGGCACCAACGAAGGGGAGCAGGCAGTACTTC.

As DNA, the CDR3 is TGTGCCAGCAGCCTCCCGGGGTGGCGGGGGACTGAAGCTTTCTTT. The encoded protein is CASSLPGWRGTEAFF. The chain joins TRBV7-9 to TRBJ1-1; possibly TRBD1 for D (5 bases). There are 15 residues in the CDR3. V gave up 5 bases and J gave up 5 bases, with 18 bases separating them. CDR1 is SEHNR, CDR2 FQNEAQ, per germline (reference sequence).

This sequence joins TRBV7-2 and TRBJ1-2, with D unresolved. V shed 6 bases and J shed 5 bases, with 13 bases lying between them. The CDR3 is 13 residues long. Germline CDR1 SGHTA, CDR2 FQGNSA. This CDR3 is CASRPVGLYGYTF. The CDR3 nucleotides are TGTGCCAGCAGGCCTGTTGGCCTTTATGGCTACACCTTC.

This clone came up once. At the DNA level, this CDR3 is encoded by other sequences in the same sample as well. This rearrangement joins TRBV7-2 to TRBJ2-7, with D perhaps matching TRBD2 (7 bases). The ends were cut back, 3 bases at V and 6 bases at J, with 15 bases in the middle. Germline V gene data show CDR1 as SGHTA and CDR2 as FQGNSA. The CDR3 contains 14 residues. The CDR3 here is CASSFLQGGIEQYF. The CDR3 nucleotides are TGTGCCAGCAGCTTTTTACAGGGAGGGATCGAGCAGTACTTC.

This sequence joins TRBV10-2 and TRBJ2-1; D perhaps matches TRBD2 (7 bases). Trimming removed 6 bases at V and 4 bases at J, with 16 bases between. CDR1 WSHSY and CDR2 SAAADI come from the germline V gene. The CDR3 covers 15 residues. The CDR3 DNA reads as TGCGCCAGCAGAGGGGGGGCAGGGCGTTACAATGAGCAGTTCTTC. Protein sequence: CASRGGAGRYNEQFF.

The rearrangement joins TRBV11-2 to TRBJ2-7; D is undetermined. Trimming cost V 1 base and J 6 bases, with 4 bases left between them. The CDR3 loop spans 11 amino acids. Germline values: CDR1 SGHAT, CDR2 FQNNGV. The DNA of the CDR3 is TGTGCCAGCAGCTTAGGTACCGAGCAGTACTTC. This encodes CASSLGTEQYF.

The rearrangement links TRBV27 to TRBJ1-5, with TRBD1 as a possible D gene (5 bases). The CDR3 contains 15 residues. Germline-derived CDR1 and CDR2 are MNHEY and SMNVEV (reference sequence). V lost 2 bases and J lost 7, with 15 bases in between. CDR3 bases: TGTGCCAGCAGTTTAATTCGGGGCGCGATCCAGCCCCAGCATTTT. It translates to CASSLIRGAIQPQHF.

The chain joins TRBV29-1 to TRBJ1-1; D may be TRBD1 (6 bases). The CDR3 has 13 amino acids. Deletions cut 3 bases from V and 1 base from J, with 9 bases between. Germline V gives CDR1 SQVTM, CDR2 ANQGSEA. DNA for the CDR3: TGCAGCGTTGAGGCGGGACAGAACACTGAAGCTTTCTTT. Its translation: CSVEAGQNTEAFF. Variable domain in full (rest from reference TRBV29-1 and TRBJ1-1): SAVISQKPSRDICQRGTSLTIQCQVDSQVTMMFWYRQQPGQSLTLIATANQGSEATYESGFVIDKFPISRPNLTFSTLTVSNMSPEDSSIYLCSVEAGQNTEAFFGQGTRLTVV.

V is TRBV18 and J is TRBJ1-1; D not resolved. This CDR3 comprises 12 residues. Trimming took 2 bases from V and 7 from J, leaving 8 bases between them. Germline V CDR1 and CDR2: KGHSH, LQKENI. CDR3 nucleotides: TGTGCCAGCTCACCATCAGAAGGTGAAGCTTTCTTT. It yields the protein CASSPSEGEAFF. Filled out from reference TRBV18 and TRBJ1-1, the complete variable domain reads NAGVMQNPRHLVRRRGQEARLRCSPMKGHSHVYWYRQLPEEGLKFMVYLQKENIIDESGMPKERFSAEFPKEGPSILRIQQVVRGDSAAYFCASSPSEGEAFFGQGTRLTVV.

In DNA form, the CDR3 reads TGTGCCAGCAGCTCCAGCGGAACGGCAAGCAATACGCAGTATTTT. It encodes CASSSSGTASNTQYF. V and J are TRBV5-4 and TRBJ2-3; TRBD2 might be the D (5 bases). The germline V gene encodes CDR1 SGHNT and CDR2 YYREEE (reference sequence). CDR3 size: 15 residues. Trimming pared 3 bases from V and 7 bases from J, leaving 18 bases between.